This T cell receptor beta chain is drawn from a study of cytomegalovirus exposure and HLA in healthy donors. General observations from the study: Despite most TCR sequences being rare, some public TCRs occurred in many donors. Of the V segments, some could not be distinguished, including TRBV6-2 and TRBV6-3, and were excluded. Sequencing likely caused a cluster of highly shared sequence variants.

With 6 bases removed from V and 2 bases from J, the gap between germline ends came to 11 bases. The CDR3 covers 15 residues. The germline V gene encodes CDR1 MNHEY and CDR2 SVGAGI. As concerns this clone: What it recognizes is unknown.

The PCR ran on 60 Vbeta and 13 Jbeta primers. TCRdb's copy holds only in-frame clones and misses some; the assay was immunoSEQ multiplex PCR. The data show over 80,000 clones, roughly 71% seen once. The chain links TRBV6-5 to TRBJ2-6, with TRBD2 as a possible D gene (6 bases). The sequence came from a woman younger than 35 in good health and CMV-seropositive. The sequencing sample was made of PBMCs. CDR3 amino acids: CASSPRETGANVLTF. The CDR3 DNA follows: TGTGCCAGCAGCCCCCGGGAGACTGGGGCCAACGTCCTGACTTTC.